The clone carrying this T cell receptor (beta chain) was seen repeatedly, ten times or more. Its specificity is not known. TCRdb re-called the reads with MiXCR, one entry per CDR3 protein. The sample lists approximately 110,000 distinct CDR3 sequences; 9.5% to 13% were seen once. The sample is drawn from a study of T cell repertoires in cytomegalovirus infection. Study details: Public TCR beta signatures were indicative of both CMV infection and a matching HLA type.

Findings and limits, study-wide: Totalled public TCR beta family frequency picked out people who carried CMV plus the relevant HLA. In two of eight donors, the top clonotype was HLA-C-restricted CMV-specific.

The CDR3 length is 13 residues. Germline CDR1 SNHLY, CDR2 FYNNEI. V lost 4 bases, J lost 7 bases, and 4 bases stayed unmatched. The receptor was derived from a human donor in good health (CMV status not recorded). Some clones in this sample may be carry-over from other donors' samples. Material for sequencing was PBMCs, sequenced either directly or after in vitro stimulation (not recorded which). The chain couples TRBV2 to TRBJ1-5; 7 positions agree with TRBD1. In DNA form, the CDR3 reads TGTGCCAGCAGTGGACAGGGCGGCCAGCCCCAGCATTTT. The encoded protein is CASSGQGGQPQHF.